This TCR beta chain derives from a study of blood T cells in healthy people across ages (dated by TCRdb to between 2015 and 2016). About the investigation overall: Template switching captured roughly one uniquely barcoded TCR beta cDNA molecule per two T cells in model experiments. Two additional independent replicas of 1 million unique cDNA reads from the same blood draw were analyzed for two donors (one aged 18 to 30 and one aged 80 or older). To track age-related changes in TCR beta repertoire diversity, the study relied on deep sequencing normalized with unique cDNA molecular identifiers. To avoid experimental bias, donors of different ages were spread randomly across the sequencing lanes. The donors were divided into four age groups: young (average about 16 years), middle-aged (approximately 41), aged (under 70) and long-lived (nearly 85).

Libraries were constructed by 5' RACE. Sequencing was carried out with an Illumina HiSeq 2500. A second PCR of roughly 7 to 11 cycles was performed with a sample-barcoded 5' primer and a J-beta primer mix. A unique molecular identifier was introduced onto each TCR beta cDNA molecule by a template-switch 5' adaptor carrying 12 random nucleotides. Each sample yielded at least 2.5 million CDR3-containing paired-end reads. The Mint cDNA synthesis kit, primed by a TRBC-specific oligonucleotide, was used to synthesize first-strand cDNA from all RNA. Following uracil-DNA glycosylase treatment, a first 18-cycle PCR with universal primers M1SS and BC2_uni_R was performed on all cDNA. Per the source publication's procedure: Each sample was normalized by randomly selecting 1 million high-quality reads, each carrying a distinct molecular identifier. Instead of being binned into consensus sequences, reads with shared molecular identifiers were discarded. MiTCR, run with a Q25 quality threshold and the strictest error-elimination algorithm, handled CDR3 identification, clonotype clustering and error correction. A nonparametric unseen species model with Euler transformation was used to estimate a lower bound on total TCR beta diversity. TCRdb passed the public sequencing reads through fastp at Q25 and MiXCR, retaining productive beta sequences. Identical CDR3 proteins give one entry, which carries the most common genes and DNA. TCRdb assigned the V and J calls; the authors' analysis was not used. Counted in this sample were over 1,200,000 distinct CDR3 sequences; around 59% of them appeared once. The biggest ten clones account for about 6.3% of the sample.

V gives up 0 bases and J gives up 9 bases, and the segment between their germline ends measures 8 bases. The cysteine opens and the phenylalanine closes a CDR3 of 12 amino acids. The entry retains the CDR3 DNA only, 36 bases that are in frame from base 1. The germline V gene provides CDR1 LGHNA and CDR2 YNFKEQ. Summary of the overall study and its limitations: The CMV infection status of donors was not known, potentially confounding age-related changes in expanded clonotypes. A strong correlation was found between observed TCR beta diversity and the percentage of naive T cells measured by flow cytometry. Observed TCR beta diversity per million T cells fell roughly linearly with age, and a significant reduction was already apparent by age roughly 40. Conclusive comparison of naive and antigen-experienced compartments was prevented by the profiling of bulk unsorted PBMCs. The long-lived group showed more naive CD4+ T cells, fewer expanded clones and increased TCR diversity than the aged group, suggesting age selection. Total diversity estimates from one million sequenced T cells were considered lower bounds and underestimates.

Remarks on this clonotype: Its specific antigen is unknown. There are no base qualities to consult, and no much larger clone falls within one base.

The roughly 39 donors, aged about 6 to 100 years, were systemically healthy Caucasian individuals from Russia. Roughly 10 milliliters of peripheral blood were drawn from each donor into EDTA-treated Vacutainer tubes. Ficoll-Paque density-gradient centrifugation was used to isolate PBMCs, with at least 7 million obtained per sample. Total RNA was extracted from PBMCs with Trizol reagent, with at least 6 micrograms obtained per sample. For every donor, flow cytometry on a PBMC aliquot measured the percentage of naive CD45RAhigh/CD27high T cells. The sample taken for sequencing was blood. The V and J segments used are TRBV4-2 and TRBJ1-1; no confident D gene assignment can be made. The receptor's source is a young man in good health. CDR3 protein: CASSQDRRQAFF. The DNA is TGTGCCAGCAGCCAAGATCGGCGGCAAGCTTTCTTT.